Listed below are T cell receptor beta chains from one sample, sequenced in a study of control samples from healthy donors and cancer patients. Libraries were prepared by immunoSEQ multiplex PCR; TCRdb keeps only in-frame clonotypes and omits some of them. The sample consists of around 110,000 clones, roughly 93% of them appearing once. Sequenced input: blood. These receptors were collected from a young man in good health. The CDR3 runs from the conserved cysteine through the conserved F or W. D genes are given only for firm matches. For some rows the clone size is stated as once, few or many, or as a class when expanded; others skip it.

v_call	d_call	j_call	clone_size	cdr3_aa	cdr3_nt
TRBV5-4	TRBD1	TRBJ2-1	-	CASSTKDRYPNEQFF	TGTGCCAGCAGCACGAAGGACAGGTACCCCAATGAGCAGTTCTTC
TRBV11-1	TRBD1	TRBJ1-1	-	CASSSIKRGRPEAFF	TGTGCCAGCAGCTCGATCAAGAGGGGGCGACCTGAAGCTTTCTTT
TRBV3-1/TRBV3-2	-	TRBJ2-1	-	CASRVGGSDEQFF	TGTGCCAGCCGGGTGGGGGGTTCTGATGAGCAGTTCTTC
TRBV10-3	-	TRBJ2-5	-	CAISESGETQYF	TGTGCCATCAGTGAGTCCGGAGAGACCCAGTACTTC
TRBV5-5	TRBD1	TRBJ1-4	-	CASSLLPGQGATNEKLFF	TGTGCCAGCAGCCTCCTTCCGGGACAGGGGGCAACTAATGAAAAACTGTTTTTT
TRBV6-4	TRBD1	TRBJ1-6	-	CASSDPGTGAPLHF	TGTGCCAGCAGTGACCCCGGGACAGGGGCACCCCTCCACTTT
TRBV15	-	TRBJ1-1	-	CATSRGGGGDTEAFF	TGTGCCACCAGCAGGGGCGGGGGAGGAGACACTGAAGCTTTCTTT
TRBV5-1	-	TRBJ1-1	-	CASSRYPVTEAFF	TGCGCCAGCAGCCGCTACCCTGTTACTGAAGCTTTCTTT
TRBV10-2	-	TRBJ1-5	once	CASSNSVWDQPQHF	TGCGCCAGCAGTAACAGCGTTTGGGATCAGCCCCAGCATTTT
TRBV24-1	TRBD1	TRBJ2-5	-	CATSATGTGKETQYF	TGTGCCACCAGTGCGACCGGGACAGGGAAAGAGACCCAGTACTTC
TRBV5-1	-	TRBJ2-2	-	CASRLSGTGELFF	TGCGCCAGCCGCCTTTCGGGGACCGGGGAGCTGTTTTTT
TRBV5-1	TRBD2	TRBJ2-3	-	CASSSGLAGAEFLDTQYF	TGCGCCAGCAGCTCGGGACTAGCGGGGGCCGAGTTTTTAGATACGCAGTATTTT
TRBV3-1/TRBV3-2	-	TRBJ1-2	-	CASSQGVSAGGHYGYTF	TGTGCCAGCAGCCAAGGAGTTTCTGCAGGCGGGCACTATGGCTACACCTTC
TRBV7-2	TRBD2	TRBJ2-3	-	CASSSPLAGGTDTQYF	TGTGCCAGCAGTTCGCCACTAGCGGGGGGCACAGATACGCAGTATTTT
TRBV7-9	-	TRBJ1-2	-	CASSFNLGAPHGYTF	TGTGCCAGCAGCTTTAATCTGGGGGCGCCTCATGGCTACACCTTC
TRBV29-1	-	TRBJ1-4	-	CSVEARWGEKLFF	TGCAGCGTTGAAGCCCGGTGGGGTGAAAAACTGTTTTTT
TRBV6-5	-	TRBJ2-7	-	CASRWTDSYEQYF	TGTGCCAGCAGATGGACAGATAGCTACGAGCAGTACTTC
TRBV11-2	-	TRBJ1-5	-	CASSLDAQGRQEPQHF	TGTGCCAGCAGCTTAGACGCTCAGGGGCGACAGGAGCCCCAGCATTTT
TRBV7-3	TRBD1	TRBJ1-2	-	CASSFDRGDGYTF	TGTGCCAGCAGCTTTGACAGGGGTGATGGCTACACCTTC
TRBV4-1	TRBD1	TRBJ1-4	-	CASSVTGGEKLFF	TGCGCCAGCAGCGTCACAGGGGGAGAAAAACTGTTTTTT
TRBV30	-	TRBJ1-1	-	CAWSEGLNTEAFF	TGTGCCTGGAGTGAGGGCCTGAACACTGAAGCTTTCTTT
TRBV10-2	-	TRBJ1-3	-	CASSVGVSGNTIYF	TGCGCCAGCAGTGTCGGGGTCTCTGGAAACACCATATATTTT
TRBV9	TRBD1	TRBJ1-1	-	CASSPTGLGEAFF	TGTGCCAGCAGCCCGACAGGGCTTGGTGAAGCTTTCTTT
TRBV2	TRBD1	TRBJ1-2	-	CASSGTGSVYTF	TGTGCCAGCAGCGGGACAGGGAGTGTCTACACCTTC
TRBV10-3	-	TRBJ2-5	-	CAISERGGETQYF	TGTGCCATCAGTGAGAGGGGGGGAGAGACCCAGTACTTC
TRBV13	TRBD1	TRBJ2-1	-	CASSSGTGTGALFYNEQFF	TGTGCCAGCAGCTCCGGGACCGGGACAGGGGCCTTATTTTACAATGAGCAGTTCTTC
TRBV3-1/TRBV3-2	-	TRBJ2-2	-	CASSQAKGLNTGELFF	TGTGCCAGCAGCCAAGCAAAGGGATTGAACACCGGGGAGCTGTTTTTT
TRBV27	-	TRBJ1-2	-	CASSPGGLYGYTF	TGTGCCAGCAGTCCCGGCGGCCTCTATGGCTACACCTTC
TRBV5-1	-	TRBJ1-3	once	CASSFDRNTIYF	TGCGCCAGCAGCTTCGACAGAAACACCATATATTTT
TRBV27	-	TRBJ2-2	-	CASRVKGGELFF	TGTGCCAGCAGGGTAAAGGGGGGGGAGCTGTTTTTT
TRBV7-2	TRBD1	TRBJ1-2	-	CASSSGQINYGYTF	TGTGCCAGCAGTTCGGGACAGATAAACTATGGCTACACCTTC
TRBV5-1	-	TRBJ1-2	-	CASTLGQPYGYTF	TGCGCCAGCACCTTGGGGCAGCCATATGGCTACACCTTC
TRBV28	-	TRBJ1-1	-	CASSWASPLMNTEAFF	TGTGCCAGCAGTTGGGCCAGCCCTCTCATGAACACTGAAGCTTTCTTT
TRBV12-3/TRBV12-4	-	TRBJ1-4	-	CASSYDIRGKLFF	TGTGCCAGCAGTTATGATATTCGCGGGAAACTGTTTTTT
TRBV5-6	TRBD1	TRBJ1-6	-	CASSLVGQGHSPLHF	TGTGCCAGCAGCTTGGTGGGACAGGGGCATTCACCCCTCCACTTT
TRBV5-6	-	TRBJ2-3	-	CASSFLGGPSTDTQYF	TGTGCCAGCAGCTTTCTGGGTGGTCCTAGCACAGATACGCAGTATTTT